This is a list of T cell receptor beta chains from one sample in a study of cytomegalovirus exposure and HLA in healthy donors. Profiled with immunoSEQ multiplex PCR; TCRdb holds only in-frame clones, not every one. The sample shows about 200,000 clones, 80% to 85% of them seen only once. Sequencing was carried out using PBMCs. These receptors were obtained from a woman between 40 and 55 years old in good health and CMV-seronegative. CDR3s include the opening cysteine and the closing phenylalanine or tryptophan. The order of the fields is V gene, J gene, D gene, clone size, CDR3 DNA, CDR3 protein. The D gene is left open where the match is weak. Where a row states a size, it is once, few, many or the class of an expanded clone; other rows omit it.

V gene: TRBV11-2; J gene: TRBJ1-2; D gene: NA; clone size: NA; CDR3 DNA: TGTGCCAGCAGCCGCATACAGGCTTACTATGGCTACACCTTC; CDR3 protein: CASSRIQAYYGYTF
V gene: TRBV18; J gene: TRBJ1-4; D gene: NA; clone size: NA; CDR3 DNA: TGTGCCAGCTCACCACGGGACAATGGTGAAAAACTGTTTTTT; CDR3 protein: CASSPRDNGEKLFF
V gene: TRBV29-1; J gene: TRBJ1-2; D gene: TRBD1; clone size: NA; CDR3 DNA: TGCAGCGTTGGACAGGGGGCTGGTGGCTACACCTTC; CDR3 protein: CSVGQGAGGYTF
V gene: TRBV27; J gene: TRBJ2-5; D gene: NA; clone size: NA; CDR3 DNA: TGTGCCAGCAGTTTCTCACGGGACTCATGGGAGACCCAGTACTTC; CDR3 protein: CASSFSRDSWETQYF
V gene: TRBV6-6; J gene: TRBJ2-1; D gene: NA; clone size: NA; CDR3 DNA: TGTGCCAGCAGGAACCCGTCCGGTTTTTCTGATGAGCAGTTCTTC; CDR3 protein: CASRNPSGFSDEQFF
V gene: TRBV11-2; J gene: TRBJ2-1; D gene: NA; clone size: NA; CDR3 DNA: TGTGCCAGCAGCTTAGGTACCATTGGGGGGAGGAGGGATGAGCAGTTCTTC; CDR3 protein: CASSLGTIGGRRDEQFF
V gene: TRBV10-3; J gene: TRBJ1-2; D gene: NA; clone size: NA; CDR3 DNA: TGTGCCATCAGCGCGACAGCTAACTATGGCTACACCTTC; CDR3 protein: CAISATANYGYTF
V gene: TRBV5-1; J gene: TRBJ2-3; D gene: NA; clone size: NA; CDR3 DNA: TGCGCCAGCAGCTCCCCCCGGGCGGGGGCGGCAGATACGCAGTATTTT; CDR3 protein: CASSSPRAGAADTQYF
V gene: TRBV2; J gene: TRBJ2-6; D gene: NA; clone size: NA; CDR3 DNA: TGTGCCAGCAGTGATACAGGGCGATACTCTGGGGCCAACGTCCTGACTTTC; CDR3 protein: CASSDTGRYSGANVLTF
V gene: TRBV5-1; J gene: TRBJ1-4; D gene: TRBD1; clone size: NA; CDR3 DNA: TGCGCCAGCAGCTTGGCCAGGGGGTCTTTTGAAAAACTGTTTTTT; CDR3 protein: CASSLARGSFEKLFF
V gene: TRBV18; J gene: TRBJ1-4; D gene: NA; clone size: NA; CDR3 DNA: TGTGCCAGCTCACCCGTAGCCGGCCGGAATGAAAAACTGTTTTTT; CDR3 protein: CASSPVAGRNEKLFF
V gene: TRBV29-1; J gene: TRBJ1-2; D gene: TRBD1; clone size: NA; CDR3 DNA: TGCAGCGCTGGGACAGGGCAGGACTATGGCTACACCTTC; CDR3 protein: CSAGTGQDYGYTF
V gene: TRBV4-1; J gene: TRBJ2-3; D gene: NA; clone size: NA; CDR3 DNA: TGCGCCAGCAGCCACATTCTAGCAGATGATACGCAGTATTTT; CDR3 protein: CASSHILADDTQYF
V gene: TRBV23-1; J gene: TRBJ2-1; D gene: NA; clone size: NA; CDR3 DNA: TGCGCCAGCAGCCAACCAGGGGACGGGGAGCAGTTCTTC; CDR3 protein: CASSQPGDGEQFF
V gene: TRBV27; J gene: TRBJ2-1; D gene: NA; clone size: NA; CDR3 DNA: TGTGCCAGCAGTGAGTACAATGAGCAGTTCTTC; CDR3 protein: CASSEYNEQFF
V gene: TRBV7-9; J gene: TRBJ1-2; D gene: NA; clone size: few; CDR3 DNA: TGTGCCAGCAGCCAAACACCTAACTATGGCTACACCTTC; CDR3 protein: CASSQTPNYGYTF
V gene: TRBV5-1; J gene: TRBJ2-1; D gene: NA; clone size: NA; CDR3 DNA: TGCGCCAGCAGCTTGGAAAGGGGAAGATCAGGCGGCAATGAGCAGTTCTTC; CDR3 protein: CASSLERGRSGGNEQFF
V gene: TRBV30; J gene: TRBJ2-5; D gene: TRBD2; clone size: NA; CDR3 DNA: TGTGCCTGGAGCGGCGGGAGTTTGGAAGAGACCCAGTACTTC; CDR3 protein: CAWSGGSLEETQYF
V gene: TRBV7-9; J gene: TRBJ2-7; D gene: TRBD2; clone size: NA; CDR3 DNA: TGTGCCAGCAGCTCCGGACTAGCGGGAGGGCCCCGGTACGAGCAGTACTTC; CDR3 protein: CASSSGLAGGPRYEQYF
V gene: TRBV2; J gene: TRBJ1-1; D gene: NA; clone size: NA; CDR3 DNA: TGTGCCAGCAGTGTACAGGGCACCACTGAAGCTTTCTTT; CDR3 protein: CASSVQGTTEAFF
V gene: TRBV7-2; J gene: TRBJ1-2; D gene: TRBD1; clone size: few; CDR3 DNA: TGTGCCAGCAGCTCGAGACAGGGGGCTAACTATGGCTACACCTTC; CDR3 protein: CASSSRQGANYGYTF
V gene: TRBV2; J gene: TRBJ2-7; D gene: TRBD2; clone size: few; CDR3 DNA: TGTGCCAGCAGGCGGGAGTTCTACGAGCAGTACTTC; CDR3 protein: CASRREFYEQYF
V gene: TRBV4-2; J gene: TRBJ2-4; D gene: NA; clone size: NA; CDR3 DNA: TGTGCCAGCAGCCAAGATTGGGGCTCTGGGGCTATTACCAAAAACATTCAGTACTTC; CDR3 protein: CASSQDWGSGAITKNIQYF
V gene: TRBV30; J gene: TRBJ2-3; D gene: NA; clone size: NA; CDR3 DNA: TGTGCCTGGAGAGCTGCGGGTTGGCTATATGATACGCAGTATTTT; CDR3 protein: CAWRAAGWLYDTQYF
V gene: TRBV5-8; J gene: TRBJ2-7; D gene: NA; clone size: NA; CDR3 DNA: TGTGCCAGCACCCCCCTCTACGAGCAGTACTTC; CDR3 protein: CASTPLYEQYF
V gene: TRBV7-3; J gene: TRBJ2-7; D gene: TRBD1; clone size: NA; CDR3 DNA: TGTGCCCTTAGGCCAGGGGGCCTCGGGGAAGAGCAGTACTTC; CDR3 protein: CALRPGGLGEEQYF
V gene: TRBV6-5; J gene: TRBJ2-2; D gene: NA; clone size: NA; CDR3 DNA: TGTGCCAGCAGTTCTCTCTCTGGACACTTCACCGGGGAGCTGTTTTTT; CDR3 protein: CASSSLSGHFTGELFF
V gene: TRBV27; J gene: TRBJ2-5; D gene: TRBD2; clone size: NA; CDR3 DNA: TGTGCCAGCAGTACCCGGGAGGGCAGGATCGAGACCCAGTACTTC; CDR3 protein: CASSTREGRIETQYF
V gene: TRBV2; J gene: TRBJ1-5; D gene: TRBD1; clone size: NA; CDR3 DNA: TGTGCCAGCATGGGGACAGGGTCAGCTCAGCCCCAGCATTTT; CDR3 protein: CASMGTGSAQPQHF
V gene: TRBV4-1; J gene: TRBJ2-1; D gene: NA; clone size: NA; CDR3 DNA: TGCGCCAGCAGCAGAGGCTACAATGAGCAGTTCTTC; CDR3 protein: CASSRGYNEQFF
V gene: TRBV15; J gene: TRBJ1-1; D gene: NA; clone size: NA; CDR3 DNA: TGTGCCACCAGCAAGGCAGGGGTCCAGACCACTGAAGCTTTCTTT; CDR3 protein: CATSKAGVQTTEAFF
V gene: TRBV29-1; J gene: TRBJ2-1; D gene: NA; clone size: NA; CDR3 DNA: TGCAGCGTTGAAGATCAGTACAGGGATGAGCAGTTCTTC; CDR3 protein: CSVEDQYRDEQFF
V gene: TRBV27; J gene: TRBJ1-5; D gene: NA; clone size: NA; CDR3 DNA: TGTGCCAGCAGTTTTATTTCGGGCAATCAGCCCCAGCATTTT; CDR3 protein: CASSFISGNQPQHF
V gene: TRBV28; J gene: TRBJ2-3; D gene: TRBD2; clone size: NA; CDR3 DNA: TGTGCCAGCAGACTCCTAGCGGGAGATGGGCCAGATACGCAGTATTTT; CDR3 protein: CASRLLAGDGPDTQYF
V gene: TRBV5-1; J gene: TRBJ2-5; D gene: NA; clone size: few; CDR3 DNA: TGCGCCAGCAGAAAGACAGGTGATAAAGAGACCCAGTACTTC; CDR3 protein: CASRKTGDKETQYF
V gene: TRBV5-1; J gene: TRBJ2-7; D gene: TRBD2; clone size: NA; CDR3 DNA: TGCGCCAGCAGCTGGGCTAGCGGCTCCTACGAGCAGTACTTC; CDR3 protein: CASSWASGSYEQYF
V gene: TRBV30; J gene: TRBJ2-2; D gene: NA; clone size: many; CDR3 DNA: TGTGCCTGGAGGGGCGCGGGGACCGACACCGGGGAGCTGTTTTTT; CDR3 protein: CAWRGAGTDTGELFF
V gene: TRBV6-5; J gene: TRBJ2-7; D gene: NA; clone size: NA; CDR3 DNA: TGTGCCAGCAGGTCGACAGGTTTCTCCTACGAGCAGTACTTC; CDR3 protein: CASRSTGFSYEQYF
V gene: TRBV5-4; J gene: TRBJ2-7; D gene: NA; clone size: NA; CDR3 DNA: TGTGCCAGCAGCTTGGTAGGCGCCGCGGGTAGGGAGCAGTACTTC; CDR3 protein: CASSLVGAAGREQYF
V gene: TRBV15; J gene: TRBJ2-3; D gene: NA; clone size: NA; CDR3 DNA: TGTGCCACCAGCCCAACGAGAACCACAGATACGCAGTATTTT; CDR3 protein: CATSPTRTTDTQYF
V gene: TRBV28; J gene: TRBJ1-2; D gene: TRBD1; clone size: NA; CDR3 DNA: TGTGCCAGCAGTAATTCGGACAGGGCCTGGGGCTACACCTTC; CDR3 protein: CASSNSDRAWGYTF
V gene: TRBV7-3; J gene: TRBJ1-2; D gene: NA; clone size: NA; CDR3 DNA: TGTGCCAGCAGCTTAAGTGGAGGGGAGCTTAACTATGGCTACACCTTC; CDR3 protein: CASSLSGGELNYGYTF
V gene: TRBV18; J gene: TRBJ2-3; D gene: NA; clone size: few; CDR3 DNA: TGTGCCAGCGCCTTATATCAAGGACAGACTCCAGACACAGATACGCAGTATTTT; CDR3 protein: CASALYQGQTPDTDTQYF